What follows are 7 T cell receptor beta chains derived from one specimen sequenced in a study of cytomegalovirus exposure and HLA in healthy donors. 13 Jbeta primers and 60 Vbeta primers were used for the PCR. Measured with immunoSEQ multiplex PCR; TCRdb has only the in-frame clones, and not every one. The table shows about 150,000 clones, with around 79% occurring only once. Sequenced: PBMCs. The receptor source for this set is a man aged 45-60 years in good health and CMV-seropositive.

The rearrangement uses TRBV30 and TRBJ1-1; 7 positions match TRBD1. Germline V CDR1 and CDR2: GTSNPN, SVGIG (reference sequence). This CDR3 is 13 amino acids long. V dropped 5 bases and J dropped 2; count of bases not matched to a gene: 5. The CDR3 reads CAWGRDSNTEAFF. CDR3 DNA: TGTGCCTGGGGCCGGGACAGTAACACTGAAGCTTTCTTT.

Only a few counts were recorded for this clone. The chain recombines TRBV2 with TRBJ1-3; D is perhaps TRBD1 (5 bases). Trimming cost V 2 bases and J 2 bases, with 13 bases left between them. CDR3 length: 16 residues. Germline V lookup: CDR1 SNHLY, CDR2 FYNNEI. CDR3 amino acids: CASSEQGEVAGNTIYF. The DNA for the CDR3 is TGTGCCAGCAGTGAACAGGGTGAGGTGGCTGGAAACACCATATATTTT.

This chain connects TRBV27 to TRBJ2-7, with D hard to call. Per germline, CDR1 MNHEY and CDR2 SMNVEV (reference sequence). Deletions cut 0 bases from V and 7 bases from J, with 10 bases between. This CDR3 has 13 amino acids. The CDR3 region has the DNA TGTGCCAGCAGTTTATCGGTCCTAGGAGAGCAGTACTTC. Its translation is CASSLSVLGEQYF.

V is TRBV6-1 and J is TRBJ1-5, with D uncertain. Germline V gives CDR1 MNHNS, CDR2 SASEGT. The V end lost 5 bases, the J end lost 6 bases, and 11 bases lay between the germline ends. This CDR3 is built from 13 residues. CDR3 protein: CASSLTFSQPQHF. DNA for the CDR3: TGTGCCAGCAGTTTGACATTCAGTCAGCCCCAGCATTTT.

V gene TRBV5-4 combines with J gene TRBJ1-2; D may be TRBD1 (5 bases). Germline assignment: CDR1 SGHNT and CDR2 YYREEE (reference sequence). The CDR3 spans 15 residues. Trimming removed 9 bases at V and 4 bases at J, with 22 bases between. CDR3 coding DNA: TGTGCCATCACCAGGGAACCTGTCGGGGGCTATGGCTACACCTTC. It specifies CAITREPVGGYGYTF.

The chain uses TRBV11-1 and TRBJ2-5, with D perhaps TRBD2 (6 bases). Trimming left V 1 base short and J 5 bases short, with 20 bases between. This CDR3 is 17 amino acids long. Germline CDR1 is SGHAT and CDR2 is FQDESV (reference sequence). Here the CDR3 reads CASSLGGIGRWGETQYF. The CDR3 nucleotides are TGTGCCAGCAGCTTAGGAGGTATCGGGAGATGGGGTGAGACCCAGTACTTC.

The V and J genes are TRBV5-4 and TRBJ1-4, with D unresolved. Trimming took off 5 bases at V and 4 bases at J, with 6 bases between the two ends. The CDR3 covers 12 residues. CDR1 is SGHNT and CDR2 is YYREEE in the germline V gene (reference sequence). The CDR3 spells CASRQNNEKLFF. Here the CDR3 DNA reads TGTGCCAGCAGACAGAATAATGAAAAACTGTTTTTT.